This T cell receptor beta chain was captured in a study of blood T cell repertoires in COVID-19. The CDR3 sequence is 13 residues long. V lost 6 bases to trimming and J lost 6 bases; unmatched junction nucleotides: 4. Germline lookup yields CDR1 MNHNS and CDR2 SASEGT. Clones were read by immunoSEQ multiplex PCR, and TCRdb kept only the in-frame ones, dropping some. The table lists roughly 120,000 clones, 70% to 90% of them singletons, with over 1.2% in the top ten. The clonotype was recovered from a middle-aged man with acute or convalescent COVID-19. Sequencing was performed on peripheral blood. The J gene is TRBJ2-2, the V gene TRBV6-1, with TRBD2 matching over 7 bases. The CDR3 spells CASRHRGAGELFF. The CDR3 bases are TGTGCCAGCAGACACCGGGGGGCCGGGGAGCTGTTTTTT.